This section outlines one T cell receptor (beta chain) sequence together with its context. Its specificity is unknown. Sequencing was performed with immunoSEQ multiplex PCR; in TCRdb, only in-frame clones are kept and a portion is missing. The table includes 77,000 or so clones, approximately 83% detected once. Patients got ipilimumab 1 mg/kg beginning 14 to 28 days post-transplant. Dosing: nivolumab 3 mg/kg IV, weeks 1, 4, 7, 10, then every two weeks to week 26. This entry belongs to a study of ipilimumab plus nivolumab after autologous stem cell transplantation. Study-level background: The DLBCL group included primary refractory and relapsed cases.

Study results and caveats: Per the authors, repertoire, Treg and microbiota data justify further study.

CDR3 length: 14 amino acids. Trimming left V 4 bases short and J 4 bases short, with 13 bases between. Germline loops: CDR1 MNHEY, CDR2 SVGAGI. The sequencing used PBMCs, collected in a trial of ipilimumab plus nivolumab as post-transplant consolidation. This chain connects TRBV6-5 to TRBJ1-2; D is uncertain. The origin of this receptor is a male donor with diffuse large B-cell lymphoma. The CDR3 protein is CASSSPPGSYGYTF. CDR3 coding DNA: TGTGCCAGCAGTTCCCCCCCGGGGTCCTATGGCTACACCTTC.